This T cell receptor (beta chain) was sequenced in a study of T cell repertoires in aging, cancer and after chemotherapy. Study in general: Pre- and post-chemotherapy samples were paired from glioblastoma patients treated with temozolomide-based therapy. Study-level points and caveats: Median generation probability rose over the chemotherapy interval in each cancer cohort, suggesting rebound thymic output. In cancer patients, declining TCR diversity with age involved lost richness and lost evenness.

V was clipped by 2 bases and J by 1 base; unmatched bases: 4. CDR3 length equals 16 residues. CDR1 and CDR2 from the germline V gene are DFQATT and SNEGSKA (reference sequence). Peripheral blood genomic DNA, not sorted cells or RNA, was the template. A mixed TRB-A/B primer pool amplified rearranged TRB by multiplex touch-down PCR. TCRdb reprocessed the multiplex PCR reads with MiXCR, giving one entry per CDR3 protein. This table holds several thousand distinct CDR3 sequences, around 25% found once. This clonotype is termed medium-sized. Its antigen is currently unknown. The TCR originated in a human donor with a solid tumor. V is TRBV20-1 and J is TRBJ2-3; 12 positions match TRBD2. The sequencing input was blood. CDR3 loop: CSARRLAGAGTDTQYF. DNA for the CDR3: TGCAGTGCTAGACGACTAGCGGGAGCCGGCACAGATACGCAGTATTTT.